These 3 T cell receptor beta chains were sequenced from one sample in a study of cytomegalovirus exposure and HLA in healthy donors (dated by TCRdb to 2016 to 2017). The library was prepared using the immunoSEQ multiplex PCR assay. For the multiplex PCR, a mixture combining 60 forward primers for TCR Vbeta segments and 13 reverse primers for TCR Jbeta segments was used. Entries here come from immuneACCESS through TCRdb and include only in-frame sequences with V and J called. Some clones fail to appear in such tables; in the studies checked, an unresolved V gene covers under half of the shortfall, and the cause of the remainder is unknown. Here the sample has 100,000 to 150,000 clones; 55% to 75% occur a single time. The ten largest make up about 4% of the sample. The sample consisted of PBMCs. These receptors all stem from a man aged 25-45 years in good health and CMV-seronegative.

The chain links TRBV2 to TRBJ2-6; 7 bases agree with TRBD2. V lost 2 bases and J lost 0; bases outside the gene matches: 1. This CDR3 has 16 residues. CDR1 is SNHLY, CDR2 FYNNEI, per germline. The DNA for the CDR3 is TGTGCCAGCAGTGAAACGGGAGGCTCTGGGGCCAACGTCCTGACTTTC. The encoded protein is CASSETGGSGANVLTF.

This chain links TRBV11-2 with TRBJ1-2; TRBD1 agrees at 7 bases. After removal of 0 bases from V and 7 bases from J, the junction contained 2 bases not matched to a gene. The germline gives CDR1 SGHAT, CDR2 FQNNGV. The CDR3 is 13 residues long. The CDR3 loop is CASSLEGGSGYTF. The CDR3 nucleotides are TGTGCCAGCAGCTTAGAAGGGGGCTCTGGCTACACCTTC.

The chain carries TRBV6-5 and TRBJ1-5; the D gene is possibly TRBD1 (6 bases). CDR1 is MNHEY and CDR2 is SVGAGI in the germline V gene. This CDR3 comprises 15 residues. V lost 5 bases and J lost 4, with 15 bases in between. CDR3 coding DNA: TGTGCCAGCAGTCCCCGGGGGGCTAGTAATCAGCCCCAGCATTTT. It specifies CASSPRGASNQPQHF.